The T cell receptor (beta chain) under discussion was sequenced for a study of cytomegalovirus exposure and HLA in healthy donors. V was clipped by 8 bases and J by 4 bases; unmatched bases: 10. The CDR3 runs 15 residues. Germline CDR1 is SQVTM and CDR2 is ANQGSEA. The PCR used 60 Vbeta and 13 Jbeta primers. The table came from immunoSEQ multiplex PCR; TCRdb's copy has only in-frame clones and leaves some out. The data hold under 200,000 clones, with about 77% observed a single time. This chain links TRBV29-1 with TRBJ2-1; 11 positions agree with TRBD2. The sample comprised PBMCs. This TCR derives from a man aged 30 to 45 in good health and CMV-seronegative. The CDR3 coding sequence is TGCAGCACCTCCTTGGGGACTAGCGGTTACAATGAGCAGTTCTTC. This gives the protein CSTSLGTSGYNEQFF.